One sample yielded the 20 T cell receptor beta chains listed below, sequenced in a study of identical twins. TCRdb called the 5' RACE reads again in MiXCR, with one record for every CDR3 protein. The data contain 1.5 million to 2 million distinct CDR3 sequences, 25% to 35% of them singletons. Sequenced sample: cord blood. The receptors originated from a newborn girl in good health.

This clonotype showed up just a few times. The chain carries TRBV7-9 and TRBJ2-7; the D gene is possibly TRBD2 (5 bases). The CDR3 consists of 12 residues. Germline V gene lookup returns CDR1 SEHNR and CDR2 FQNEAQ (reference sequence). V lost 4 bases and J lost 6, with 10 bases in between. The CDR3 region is CASSSGIGEQYF. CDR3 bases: TGTGCCAGCAGCTCCGGGATAGGCGAGCAGTACTTC.

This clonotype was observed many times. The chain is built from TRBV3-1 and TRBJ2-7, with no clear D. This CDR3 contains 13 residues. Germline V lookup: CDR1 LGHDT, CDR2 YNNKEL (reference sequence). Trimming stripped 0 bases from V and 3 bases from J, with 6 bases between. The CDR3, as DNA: TGTGCCAGCAGCCAAGATATACGCTACGAGCAGTACTTC. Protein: CASSQDIRYEQYF.

The CDR3 DNA sequence: TGTGCCAGCGGGCTGGCGTCTCAGCCCCAGCATTTT. Its protein product is CASGLASQPQHF. The chain is built from TRBV6-5 and TRBJ1-5; the D is unclear. V lost 8 bases to trimming and J lost 6 bases, with 11 bases between them. The V gene's germline CDR1 is MNHEY and CDR2 SVGAGI. This CDR3 is 12 amino acids long.

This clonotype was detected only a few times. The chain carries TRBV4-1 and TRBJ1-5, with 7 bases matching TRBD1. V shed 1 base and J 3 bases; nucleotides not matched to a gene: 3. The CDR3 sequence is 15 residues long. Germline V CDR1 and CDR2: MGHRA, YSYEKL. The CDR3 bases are TGCGCCAGCAGCCAAGGGACAGGTACCAATCAGCCCCAGCATTTT. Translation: CASSQGTGTNQPQHF.

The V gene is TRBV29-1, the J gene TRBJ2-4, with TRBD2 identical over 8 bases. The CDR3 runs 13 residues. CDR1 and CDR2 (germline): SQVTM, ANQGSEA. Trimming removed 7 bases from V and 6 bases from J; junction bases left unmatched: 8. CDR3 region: CSAFPSGRNIQYF. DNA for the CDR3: TGCAGCGCCTTTCCCAGCGGGAGAAACATTCAGTACTTC.

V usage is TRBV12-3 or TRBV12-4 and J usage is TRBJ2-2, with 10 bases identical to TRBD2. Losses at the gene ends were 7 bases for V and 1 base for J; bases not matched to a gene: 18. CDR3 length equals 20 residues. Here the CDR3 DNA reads TGTGCCAGCAAGTCCCCTACCACCGGGACTAGCGCATGGAACACCGGGGAGCTGTTTTTT. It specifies CASKSPTTGTSAWNTGELFF.

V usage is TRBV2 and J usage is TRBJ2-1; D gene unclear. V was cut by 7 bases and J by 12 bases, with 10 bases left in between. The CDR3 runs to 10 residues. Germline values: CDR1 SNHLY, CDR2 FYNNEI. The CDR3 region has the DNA TGTGCCAGCACCACGCCCCCGCAGTTCTTC. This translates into CASTTPPQFF. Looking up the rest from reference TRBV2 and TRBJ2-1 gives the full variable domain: EPEVTQTPSHQVTQMGQEVILRCVPISNHLYFYWYRQILGQKVEFLVSFYNNEISEKSEIFDDQFSVERPDGSNFTLKIRSTKLEDSAMYFCASTTPPQFFGPGTRLTVL.

DNA for the CDR3: TGCAGTGCTGCACAGGGGGGCGTAGGAGAAAAACTGTTTTTT. It yields the protein CSAAQGGVGEKLFF. The chain employs TRBV20-1 and TRBJ1-4, with 8 bases aligning to TRBD1. The V gene end was trimmed by 5 bases and the J gene end by 8 bases; junction bases not matched to a gene: 10. This CDR3 has 14 residues. Germline V lookup: CDR1 DFQATT, CDR2 SNEGSKA (reference sequence).

The CDR3 bases are TGCGCCAGCAGTCCCGGGGCAGGGGAGGGCTACGAGCAGTACTTC. It encodes CASSPGAGEGYEQYF. This rearrangement joins TRBV4-1 to TRBJ2-7; TRBD2 might be the D (7 bases). Between the trimmed V and J ends, which lost 6 bases and 3 bases, there was a span of 18 bases. The CDR3 is 15 residues long. In germline, CDR1 is MGHRA, CDR2 YSYEKL.

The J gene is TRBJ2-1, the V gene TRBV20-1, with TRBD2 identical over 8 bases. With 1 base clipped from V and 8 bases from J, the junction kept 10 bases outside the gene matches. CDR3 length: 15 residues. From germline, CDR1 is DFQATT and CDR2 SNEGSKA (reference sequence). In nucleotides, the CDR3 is TGCAGTGCTAGAGGGACTAGCAGGTCCACCGATGAGCAGTTCTTC. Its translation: CSARGTSRSTDEQFF.

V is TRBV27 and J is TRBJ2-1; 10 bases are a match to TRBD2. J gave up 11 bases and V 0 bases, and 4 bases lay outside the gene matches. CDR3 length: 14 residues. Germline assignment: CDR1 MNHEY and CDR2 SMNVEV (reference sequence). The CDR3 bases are TGTGCCAGCAGTTTATCTAGCGGGGGGAATAAGCAGTTCTTC. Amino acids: CASSLSSGGNKQFF.

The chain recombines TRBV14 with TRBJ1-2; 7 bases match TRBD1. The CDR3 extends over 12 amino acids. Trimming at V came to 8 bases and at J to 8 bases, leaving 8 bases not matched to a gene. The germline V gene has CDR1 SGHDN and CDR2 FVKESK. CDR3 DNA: TGTGCCAGCGGCCCCACAGGGGTAGGCTACACCTTC. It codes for CASGPTGVGYTF.

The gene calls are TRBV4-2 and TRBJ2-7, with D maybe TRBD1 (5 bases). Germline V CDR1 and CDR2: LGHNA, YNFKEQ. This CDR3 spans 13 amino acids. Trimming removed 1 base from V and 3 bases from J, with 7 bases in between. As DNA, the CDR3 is TGTGCCAGCAGCCAAGCAGGGTACTACGAGCAGTACTTC. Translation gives CASSQAGYYEQYF.

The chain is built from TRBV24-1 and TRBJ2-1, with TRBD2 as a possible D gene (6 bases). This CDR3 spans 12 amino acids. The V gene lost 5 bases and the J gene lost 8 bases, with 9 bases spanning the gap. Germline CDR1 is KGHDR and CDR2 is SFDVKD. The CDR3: CATSGGDHEQFF. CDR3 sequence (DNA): TGTGCCACCAGTGGCGGGGACCATGAGCAGTTCTTC.

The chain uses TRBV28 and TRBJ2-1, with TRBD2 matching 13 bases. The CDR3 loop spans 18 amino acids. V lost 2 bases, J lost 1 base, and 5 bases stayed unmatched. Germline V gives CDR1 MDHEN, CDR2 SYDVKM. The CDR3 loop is CASSLPRLAGGSYNEQFF. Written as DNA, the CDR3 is TGTGCCAGCAGTTTACCCCGACTAGCGGGAGGATCCTACAATGAGCAGTTCTTC.

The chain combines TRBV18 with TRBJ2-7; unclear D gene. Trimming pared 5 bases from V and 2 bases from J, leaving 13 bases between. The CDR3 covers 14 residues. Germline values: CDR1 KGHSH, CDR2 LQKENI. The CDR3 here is CASSSRSWAYEQYF. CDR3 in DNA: TGTGCCAGCTCAAGTAGGTCCTGGGCCTACGAGCAGTACTTC.

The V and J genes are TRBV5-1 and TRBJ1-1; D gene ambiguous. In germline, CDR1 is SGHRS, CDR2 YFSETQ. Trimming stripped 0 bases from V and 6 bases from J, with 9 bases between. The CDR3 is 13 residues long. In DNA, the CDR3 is TGCGCCAGCAGCTTGGGGGCAGTCGCTGAAGCTTTCTTT. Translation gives CASSLGAVAEAFF.

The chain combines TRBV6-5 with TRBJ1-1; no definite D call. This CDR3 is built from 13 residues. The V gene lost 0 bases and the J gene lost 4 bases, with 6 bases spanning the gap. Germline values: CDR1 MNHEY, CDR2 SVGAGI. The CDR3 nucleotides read TGTGCCAGCAGTTACTCCGGCAGCACTGAAGCTTTCTTT. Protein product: CASSYSGSTEAFF.

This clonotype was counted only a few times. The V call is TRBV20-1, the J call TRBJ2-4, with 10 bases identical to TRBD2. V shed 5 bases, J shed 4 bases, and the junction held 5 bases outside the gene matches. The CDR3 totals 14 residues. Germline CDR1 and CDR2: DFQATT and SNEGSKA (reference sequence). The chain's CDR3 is CSASLLAGKNIQYF. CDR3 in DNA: TGCAGTGCTTCCTTACTAGCGGGGAAAAACATTCAGTACTTC.

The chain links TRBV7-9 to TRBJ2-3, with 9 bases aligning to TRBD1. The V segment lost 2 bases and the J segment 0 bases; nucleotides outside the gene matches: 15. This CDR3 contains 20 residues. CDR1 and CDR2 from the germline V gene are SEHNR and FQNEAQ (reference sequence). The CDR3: CASSLSAQRQGVESTDTQYF. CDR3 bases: TGTGCCAGCAGCTTATCAGCCCAAAGACAGGGGGTGGAAAGCACAGATACGCAGTATTTT.